This TCR beta chain was profiled in a study of blood T cell repertoires in COVID-19. Recruits, aged about 18 to 95 years, lived in 24 US areas. For recovered donors of Cohort 3, there were two negative PCRs, clearance, or symptom resolution. Clones were sequenced by immunoSEQ multiplex PCR, and TCRdb holds only the in-frame ones, with some missing. The table lists about 150,000 clones, 80% to 85% of them singletons. The sample was PBMCs or T cells enriched from blood (not recorded which). The sequence was collected from a woman aged 45-60 years who had recovered from COVID-19.

In nucleotides, the CDR3 is TGTGCCAGCAGCCAAGGACTAGCGGGAGAAGGGCTGTTTTTT. This codes for CASSQGLAGEGLFF. The chain recombines TRBV14 with TRBJ2-2, with 12 bases lining up with TRBD2. Trimming cost V 1 base and J 13 bases; bases outside gene matches: 4. Germline CDR1 is SGHDN and CDR2 is FVKESK. The CDR3 spans 14 residues.